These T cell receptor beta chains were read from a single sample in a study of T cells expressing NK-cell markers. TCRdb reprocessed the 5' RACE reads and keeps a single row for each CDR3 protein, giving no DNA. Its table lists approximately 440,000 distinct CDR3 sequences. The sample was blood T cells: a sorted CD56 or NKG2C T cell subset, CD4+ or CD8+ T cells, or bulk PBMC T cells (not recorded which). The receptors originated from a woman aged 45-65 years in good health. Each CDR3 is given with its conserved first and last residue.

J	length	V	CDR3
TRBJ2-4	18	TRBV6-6	CASSYGEERILAKNIQYF
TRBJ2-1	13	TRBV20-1	CSAREGGRNEQFF
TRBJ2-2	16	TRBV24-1	CATSDKDRGGTGELFF
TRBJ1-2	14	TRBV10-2	CASTSDRGRYGYTF
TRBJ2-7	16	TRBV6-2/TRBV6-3	CASSYGPTSGRYEQYF
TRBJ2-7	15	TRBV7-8	CASSPRAGDRYEQYF
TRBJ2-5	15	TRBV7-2	CASSSISGSSETQYF
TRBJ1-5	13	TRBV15	CATSRDLGQPQHF
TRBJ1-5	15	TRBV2	CASPEGLRGNQPQHF
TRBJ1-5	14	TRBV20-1	CSASSTNSNQPQHF
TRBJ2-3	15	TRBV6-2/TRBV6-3	CASSYYSTETDTQYF
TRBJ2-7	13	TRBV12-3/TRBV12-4	CASSSNRFNEQYF
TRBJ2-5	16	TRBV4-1	CASSQGLQGAGETQYF
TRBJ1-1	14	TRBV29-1	CSVEDLPGGTEAFF
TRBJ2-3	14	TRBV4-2	CASSPGLRTDTQYF
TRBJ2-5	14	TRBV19	CASSTPYEPKTQYF
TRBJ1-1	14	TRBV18	CASSPSAMNTEAFF
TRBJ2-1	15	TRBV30	CAWRGAVFSYNEQFF
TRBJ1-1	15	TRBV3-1	CASSQDGKGRTEAFF
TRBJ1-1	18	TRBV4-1	CASSQSLLRDRVNTEAFF
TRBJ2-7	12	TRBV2	CASSEPLDEQYF
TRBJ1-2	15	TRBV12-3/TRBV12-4	CASSSHSGTAEGYTF
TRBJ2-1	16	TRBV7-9	CASSFIRSGSGDEQFF
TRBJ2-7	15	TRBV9	CASSRAGASEHEQYF
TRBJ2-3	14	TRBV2	CASSADRTSGRLYF
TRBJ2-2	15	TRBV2	CASSRDRGYTGELFF
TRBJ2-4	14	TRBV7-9	CASSSGTSGNIQYF
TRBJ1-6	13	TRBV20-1	CSARDRPNSPLHF
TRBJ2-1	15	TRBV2	CASRGTSGTYNEQFF
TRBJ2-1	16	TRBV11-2	CASSSGTSGRLYEQFF
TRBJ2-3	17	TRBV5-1	CASSFSGRAGSTDTQYF
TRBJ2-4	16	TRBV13	CASSAWTSGRFGIQYF
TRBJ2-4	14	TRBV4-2	CASSQDRGDGIQYF
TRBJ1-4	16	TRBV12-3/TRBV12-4	CASSFGVMATNEKLFF
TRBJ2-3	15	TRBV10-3	CAISLGLASTDTQYF
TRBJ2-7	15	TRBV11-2	CASSFSPGQGTKQYF
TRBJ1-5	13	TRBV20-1	CSARQGGTQPQHF